Shown below are 27 T cell receptor beta chains from a single sample sequenced in a study of memory CD4+ T cells and cytomegalovirus serostatus. Using immunoSEQ multiplex PCR, the repertoire was profiled, and TCRdb retains in-frame clones only, with some absent. This table holds 45,000 to 70,000 clones, approximately 77% found once. The sort gate was single viable CD3+CD4+CD8-CD45RO+ cells for memory CD4+ T cells. Material for sequencing was memory CD4+ T cells from blood. The receptors were gathered from an adult in good health and CMV-seronegative. Some clones in this sample may be carry-over from other donors' samples.

The rearrangement uses TRBV2 and TRBJ1-1; D remains ambiguous. The CDR3 is 12 amino acids. Germline values: CDR1 SNHLY, CDR2 FYNNEI. The V end lost 6 bases, the J end lost 5 bases, and 10 bases lay between the germline ends. The chain's CDR3 is CASSAQDTEAFF. In DNA form, the CDR3 reads TGTGCCAGCAGCGCTCAGGATACTGAAGCTTTCTTT. Looking up the rest from reference TRBV2 and TRBJ1-1 gives the full variable domain: EPEVTQTPSHQVTQMGQEVILRCVPISNHLYFYWYRQILGQKVEFLVSFYNNEISEKSEIFDDQFSVERPDGSNFTLKIRSTKLEDSAMYFCASSAQDTEAFFGQGTRLTVV.

The chain carries TRBV6-4 and TRBJ2-4, with unresolved D. V shed 4 bases and J shed 3 bases, with 7 bases lying between them. The CDR3 loop spans 13 amino acids. In germline, CDR1 is MRHNA, CDR2 SNTAGT. The CDR3 bases are TGTGCCAGCAGTGCAATGGGCAAAAACATTCAGTACTTC. Residues: CASSAMGKNIQYF.

The rearrangement uses TRBV7-8 and TRBJ2-6; D ambiguous. Trimming cost V 4 bases and J 4 bases, with 11 bases left between them. CDR3 length: 15 amino acids. The V gene's germline CDR1 is SGHVS and CDR2 FQNEAQ. The CDR3 reads CASSSPQSGANVLTF. Here the CDR3 DNA reads TGTGCCAGCAGCTCCCCGCAATCAGGGGCCAACGTCCTGACTTTC.

The chain uses TRBV28 and TRBJ1-4, with 9 bases lining up with TRBD1. Trimming cost V 6 bases and J 8 bases; bases outside gene matches: 10. The CDR3 spans 15 residues. CDR1 MDHEN and CDR2 SYDVKM come from the germline V gene. The CDR3 here is CASSPGGQGGEKLFF. The CDR3 DNA reads as TGTGCCAGCAGCCCGGGGGGACAGGGCGGGGAAAAACTGTTTTTT.

The CDR3 sequence: CASSPSGPSYEQYF. As DNA, the CDR3 is TGTGCCAGCAGCCCCTCGGGTCCCTCCTACGAGCAGTACTTC. V usage is TRBV5-8 and J usage is TRBJ2-7; D not certain. Germline CDR1 and CDR2: SGHTS and YDEGEE. With 4 bases removed from V and 0 bases from J, the gap between germline ends came to 11 bases. The CDR3 consists of 14 residues.

The CDR3 nucleotides read TGTGCCAGCAGTTCGGAGCTACACAATGAGCAGTTCTTC. It translates to CASSSELHNEQFF. V usage is TRBV27 and J usage is TRBJ2-1; the D is unclear. This CDR3 is 13 amino acids long. The V end lost 4 bases, the J end lost 5 bases, and 9 bases lay between the germline ends. Looked up from germline, CDR1 is MNHEY and CDR2 is SMNVEV (reference sequence).

This sequence joins TRBV15 and TRBJ1-4; D gene unclear. Germline lookup yields CDR1 LNHNV and CDR2 YYDKDF (reference sequence). Deletions cut 4 bases from V and 7 bases from J, with 7 bases between. The CDR3 totals 12 residues. CDR3: CATSTPSEKLFF. Written as DNA, the CDR3 is TGTGCCACCAGCACCCCAAGTGAAAAACTGTTTTTT.

The V gene is TRBV9, the J gene TRBJ2-7; 16 positions match TRBD2. The V segment lost 4 bases and the J segment 4 bases; nucleotides outside the gene matches: 14. Looked up from germline, CDR1 is SGDLS and CDR2 is YYNGEE. The CDR3 has 19 amino acids. This chain's CDR3 is CASSPDPGLAGGFAYEQYF. Written as DNA, the CDR3 is TGTGCCAGCAGCCCCGACCCGGGACTAGCGGGAGGGTTTGCGTACGAGCAGTACTTC.

This clone has more than one count but fewer than ten. This sequence joins TRBV28 and TRBJ2-2; D unresolved. V lost 4 bases to trimming and J lost 0 bases, with 9 bases between them. Per germline, CDR1 MDHEN and CDR2 SYDVKM. The CDR3 sequence is 15 residues long. The DNA of the CDR3 is TGTGCCAGCAGTTCCCAGGCTGCGAACACCGGGGAGCTGTTTTTT. As protein: CASSSQAANTGELFF.

The genes are TRBV5-4 and TRBJ1-1; no clear D. Trimming removed 4 bases at V and 8 bases at J, with 18 bases between. From germline, CDR1 is SGHNT and CDR2 YYREEE (reference sequence). CDR3 length: 14 amino acids. The CDR3: CASSQVNIVGEAFF. The CDR3 DNA reads as TGTGCCAGCAGCCAAGTTAATATCGTCGGGGAAGCTTTCTTT.

The CDR3 protein is CSEKRGDTEAFF. DNA of the CDR3: TGCAGCGAAAAAAGGGGTGACACTGAAGCTTTCTTT. The chain combines TRBV29-1 with TRBJ1-1; TRBD1 is a possible D gene (5 bases). The germline gives CDR1 SQVTM, CDR2 ANQGSEA. The CDR3 extends over 12 amino acids. V lost 7 bases and J lost 3, with 12 bases in between.

This clone appeared a single time. V and J are TRBV6-1 and TRBJ1-2; the match to TRBD1 covers 7 bases. The trim removed 2 bases at V and 6 bases at J, leaving 15 bases unmatched. The CDR3 is 17 amino acids. The germline V gene has CDR1 MNHNS and CDR2 SASEGT. CDR3 in DNA: TGTGCCAGCAGTGAATTCCCTAGGGGGCTGAGGAAGAATGGCTACACCTTC. Residues: CASSEFPRGLRKNGYTF.

The genes are TRBV5-4 and TRBJ2-6; 7 positions agree with TRBD2. CDR3 length: 18 amino acids. Germline V gene lookup returns CDR1 SGHNT and CDR2 YYREEE (reference sequence). The trim removed 4 bases at V and 0 bases at J, leaving 10 bases unmatched. CDR3 in amino acids: CASSLLGGSSSGANVLTF. The CDR3 nucleotides are TGTGCCAGCAGCCTGCTGGGCGGGAGTAGCTCTGGGGCCAACGTCCTGACTTTC.

This rearrangement joins TRBV10-3 to TRBJ1-3, with D possibly TRBD1 on 5 matching bases. Germline V gives CDR1 ENHRY, CDR2 SYGVKD. This CDR3 spans 16 amino acids. V dropped 10 bases and J dropped 0 bases, with 19 bases sitting between them. The chain's CDR3 is CATKSSGPTSGNTIYF. In nucleotides, the CDR3 is TGTGCCACAAAATCTTCAGGGCCAACCTCTGGAAACACCATATATTTT.

CDR3 region: CASNAGGGFYEQYF. CDR3 sequence (DNA): TGTGCCAGCAACGCAGGGGGAGGTTTCTACGAGCAGTACTTC. This rearrangement joins TRBV28 to TRBJ2-7; D may be TRBD1 (7 bases). This CDR3 region has 14 residues. The V end lost 7 bases, the J end lost 3 bases, and 16 bases lay between the germline ends. CDR1 is MDHEN, CDR2 SYDVKM, per germline.

The rearrangement joins TRBV30 to TRBJ1-1; the D is unclear. The CDR3 spans 12 residues. The V gene's germline CDR1 is GTSNPN and CDR2 SVGIG (reference sequence). The V gene lost 3 bases and the J gene lost 1 base, with 6 bases spanning the gap. This chain's CDR3 is CAWSRSNTEAFF. CDR3 DNA sequence: TGTGCCTGGAGCAGGTCGAACACTGAAGCTTTCTTT. The entire variable domain, with the rest obtained from reference TRBV30 and TRBJ1-1, is as follows: SQTIHQWPATLVQPVGSPLSLECTVEGTSNPNLYWYRQAAGRGLQLLFYSVGIGQISSEVPQNLSASRPQDRQFILSSKKLLLSDSGFYLCAWSRSNTEAFFGQGTRLTVV.

The rearrangement joins TRBV5-5 to TRBJ2-1; 9 nucleotides align to TRBD2. Germline V gene lookup returns CDR1 SGHKS and CDR2 YYEKEE (reference sequence). CDR3 length: 15 residues. J gave up 5 bases and V 4 bases, and 7 bases lay outside the gene matches. CDR3 sequence (DNA): TGTGCCAGCAGCACGCGACTAGCGGCGAACAATGAGCAGTTCTTC. As protein: CASSTRLAANNEQFF.

V and J are TRBV7-6 and TRBJ1-3, with D possibly matching TRBD1 (6 bases). Per germline, CDR1 SGHVS and CDR2 FNYEAQ. This CDR3 contains 16 residues. V lost 5 bases, J lost 4 bases, and 18 bases lay in between. CDR3 loop: CASSPFTGLSGNTIYF. The CDR3 DNA reads as TGTGCCAGCAGCCCATTCACAGGGTTATCGGGAAACACCATATATTTT. Supplemented by reference TRBV7-6 and TRBJ1-3, the full variable domain reads GAGVSQSPRYKVTKRGQDVALRCDPISGHVSLYWYRQALGQGPEFLTYFNYEAQQDKSGLPNDRFSAERPEGSISTLTIQRTEQRDSAMYRCASSPFTGLSGNTIYFGEGSWLTVV.

V usage is TRBV7-2 and J usage is TRBJ1-2; D is ambiguous. The CDR3 runs to 12 residues. Germline assignment: CDR1 SGHTA and CDR2 FQGNSA. Deletions cut 2 bases from V and 7 bases from J, with 8 bases between. CDR3 protein: CASSLSARGYTF. In DNA, the CDR3 is TGTGCCAGCAGCTTATCGGCACGTGGCTACACCTTC.

This chain connects TRBV9 to TRBJ2-1, with a tentative D call TRBD2 (5 bases). The CDR3 sequence is 17 residues long. The germline V gene has CDR1 SGDLS and CDR2 YYNGEE. Deletions cut 2 bases from V and 0 bases from J, with 15 bases between. CDR3 DNA sequence: TGTGCCAGCAGCGTTAGGAGCGGCATTAACTCCTACAATGAGCAGTTCTTC. This sequence encodes CASSVRSGINSYNEQFF. Drawing the rest from reference TRBV9 and TRBJ2-1, the complete variable domain is DSGVTQTPKHLITATGQRVTLRCSPRSGDLSVYWYQQSLDQGLQFLIQYYNGEERAKGNILERFSAQQFPDLHSELNLSSLELGDSALYFCASSVRSGINSYNEQFFGPGTRLTVL.

This clone was counted only a few times. The chain has TRBV5-1 and TRBJ2-3; possibly TRBD1 for D (5 bases). V was clipped by 5 bases and J by 6 bases, with 19 bases between them. Germline assignment: CDR1 SGHRS and CDR2 YFSETQ. This CDR3 is 15 amino acids long. CDR3 amino acids: CASSQGRVETDTQYF. CDR3 nucleotides: TGCGCCAGCAGTCAGGGCCGGGTGGAAACGGATACGCAGTATTTT.

The genes are TRBV29-1 and TRBJ2-7; 8 bases map to TRBD2. The CDR3 is made up of 13 amino acids. Trimming took 6 bases from V and 2 from J; bases not matched to a gene: 6. Germline V gives CDR1 SQVTM, CDR2 ANQGSEA. The DNA of the CDR3 is TGCAGCGTACTACTAGCGGAAGCCTACGAGCAGTACTTC. Its translation: CSVLLAEAYEQYF.

V gene TRBV5-1 combines with J gene TRBJ2-1; D unresolved. Trimming stripped 2 bases from V and 1 base from J, with 10 bases between. Germline-derived CDR1 and CDR2 are SGHRS and YFSETQ. CDR3 length: 15 amino acids. CDR3 region: CASSFGPPSYNEQFF. CDR3 coding DNA: TGCGCCAGCAGCTTCGGGCCTCCTTCCTACAATGAGCAGTTCTTC.

CDR3 protein: CASSFGQGAGGYTF. As DNA, the CDR3 is TGTGCCAGCAGTTTCGGACAGGGGGCTGGGGGCTACACCTTC. The chain combines TRBV27 with TRBJ1-2, with 11 bases lining up with TRBD1. CDR1 is MNHEY and CDR2 is SMNVEV in the germline V gene (reference sequence). V lost 3 bases, J lost 8 bases, and 5 bases stayed unmatched. There are 14 residues in the CDR3.

This rearrangement joins TRBV19 to TRBJ1-5; a possible D gene is TRBD1 (5 bases). The CDR3 is 15 residues long. CDR1 is LNHDA, CDR2 SQIVND, per germline (reference sequence). The germline V and J ends were trimmed by 3 bases and 7 bases, with 16 bases remaining between them. CDR3 bases: TGTGCCAGTAGTATCTACGGGGCTGCGGGACAGCCCCAGCATTTT. This translates into CASSIYGAAGQPQHF.

A few counts support this clone. The chain joins TRBV4-3 to TRBJ1-1; D uncertain. This CDR3 has 13 amino acids. The germline V gene has CDR1 LGHNA and CDR2 YSLEER. V lost 4 bases, J lost 1 base, and 7 bases lay in between. Written as DNA, the CDR3 is TGCGCCAGCAGCCGAGTGGGGAACACTGAAGCTTTCTTT. Its translation: CASSRVGNTEAFF.

The chain couples TRBV4-1 to TRBJ2-7; D call uncertain. CDR3 length: 13 residues. Germline lookup yields CDR1 MGHRA and CDR2 YSYEKL. Trimming left V 4 bases short and J 2 bases short, with 9 bases between. CDR3 region: CASSLDGPYEQYF. The CDR3 DNA reads as TGCGCCAGCAGCCTGGACGGACCCTACGAGCAGTACTTC.